The sequence of this TCR beta chain was determined in a study of blood T cell repertoires in COVID-19. For the study at large: From the United States, Italy and Spain came samples of acute and convalescent COVID-19. In each case, the material was cDNA or gDNA derived from T cells, B-cell-depleted T cells, or PBMCs.

In the authors' methods: Estimation of nucleated cell counts relied on the amplification of reference gene primers. Repertoires were generated with immunoSEQ multiplex PCR, while TCRdb's copy carries only in-frame clones and drops some. The DNA gave D and trimming, while V, J and clone size come from that table. The sample consists of about 64,000 clones, 80% to 90% of them appearing once. The CDR3 length is 15 residues. Germline CDR1 MNHEY, CDR2 SVGAGI. J was trimmed by 6 bases and V by 6 bases; bases with no gene match: 8. The chain employs TRBV6-5 and TRBJ2-2, with 9 bases matching TRBD1. The TCR sequence derives from a man in his forties or fifties with active COVID-19. The sequencing input was peripheral blood. The CDR3 region is CASSPTGGGAGELFF. Here the CDR3 DNA reads TGTGCCAGCAGCCCGACAGGGGGAGGGGCCGGGGAGCTGTTTTTT.